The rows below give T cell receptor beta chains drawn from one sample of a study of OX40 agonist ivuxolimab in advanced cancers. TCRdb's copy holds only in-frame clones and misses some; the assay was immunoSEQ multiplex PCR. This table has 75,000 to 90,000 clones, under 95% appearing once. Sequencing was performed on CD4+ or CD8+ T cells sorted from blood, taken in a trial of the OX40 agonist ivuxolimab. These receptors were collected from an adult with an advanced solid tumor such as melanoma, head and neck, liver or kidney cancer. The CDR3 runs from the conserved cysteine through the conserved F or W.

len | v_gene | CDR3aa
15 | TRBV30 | CAWSVATLSTDTQYF
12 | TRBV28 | CASSPENTEAFF
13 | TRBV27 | CASSWGDFSPLHF
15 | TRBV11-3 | CASSLGRYLPGEQFF
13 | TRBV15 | CATSSWGREKLFF
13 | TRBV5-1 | CASSPEPYNEQFF
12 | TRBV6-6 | CASTPQSSEAFF
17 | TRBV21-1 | CASSKNNGTSGGHEQFF
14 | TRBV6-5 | CASSRKTANQPQHF
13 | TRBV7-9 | CASSLGTGREAFF
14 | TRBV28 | CASSVRTGYNEQFF
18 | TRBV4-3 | CASSQDRLGTGRTDTQYF
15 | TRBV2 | CASSGSQGPNQPQHF
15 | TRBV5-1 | CASSFSAGGLYEQFF
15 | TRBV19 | CASKFSGKDYNEQFF
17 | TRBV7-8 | CASSLLLGTSDFNEQFF
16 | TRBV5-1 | CASSPTTGVYTDTQYF
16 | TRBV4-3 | CASSQWAGGVGYGYTF
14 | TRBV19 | CASSIMKVAQPQHF
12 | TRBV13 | CASSSIGTEQFF
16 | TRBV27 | CASSFSPGAGENEQFF
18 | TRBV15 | CATSRDVGEGAIYNEQFF
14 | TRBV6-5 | CASSYSGPGYEQYF
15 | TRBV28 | CASWEASGGRDEQFF
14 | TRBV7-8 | CASSLRTNAETQYF
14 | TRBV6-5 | CASSYTGSDYGYTF
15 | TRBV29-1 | CSVRDRSNPYNEQFF
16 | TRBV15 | CATSRDLGQVVGGYTF
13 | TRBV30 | CAWSADTNQPQHF
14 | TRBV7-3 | CASSLGEGQETQYF
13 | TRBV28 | CASSLTLNTEAFF
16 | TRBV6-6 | CASSYSGGPSGNTIYF
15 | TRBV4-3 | CASSLSRGRGSPQHF
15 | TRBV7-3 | CASSRTEGGDQPQHF
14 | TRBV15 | CATSPIASYNEQFF
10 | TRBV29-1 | CSVAGDEAFF
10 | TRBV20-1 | CSATQDTQYF
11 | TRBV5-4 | CASSLYGEQFF
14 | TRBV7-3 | CASSPITGVNTIYF
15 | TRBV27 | CASSPRLAAVDEQFF
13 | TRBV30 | CAWIGGAGTEAFF
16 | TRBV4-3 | CASSQTGLSSYNEQFF
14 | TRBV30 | CACGEENSNQPQHF
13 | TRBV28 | CASSLRGSYEQYF
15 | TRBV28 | CASSSGQGVPVGYTF
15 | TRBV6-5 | CASSYTVESYNEQFF
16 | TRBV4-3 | CASSQDDGGEEDTQYF
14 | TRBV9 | CASSATTDRAGYTF
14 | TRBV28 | CASSSEDRANEQFF
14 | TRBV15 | CATKRTAMNTEAFF
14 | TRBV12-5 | CASGLVPGLQPQHF
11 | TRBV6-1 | CAGRGYNEQFF